These 31 T cell receptor beta chains came from one sample sequenced in a study of Tregs in tolerant kidney transplant recipients. TCRdb keeps only in-frame clones here, not all; method: immunoSEQ multiplex PCR. The sample holds tens of thousands of clones; roughly 93% are singletons and the top ten take around 1.6%. The nonmyeloablative bone marrow transplants came from related graft donors, with transient mixed chimerism. The sequencing used CD4+ T cells from blood (PBMCs), collected 12 months after the transplant. These receptors originate from a human patient who received a combined kidney and bone marrow transplant. Some of these T cells may belong to the graft donor.

The chain uses TRBV7-6 and TRBJ2-3; D might be TRBD1 (5 bases). Trimming pared 5 bases from V and 0 bases from J, leaving 9 bases between. Per germline, CDR1 SGHVS and CDR2 FNYEAQ. This CDR3 spans 14 amino acids. The CDR3 nucleotides are TGTGCCAGCAGCCCCGACAGAAGCACAGATACGCAGTATTTT. This encodes CASSPDRSTDTQYF.

J is TRBJ1-4 and V is TRBV5-1; D is unclear. V lost 7 bases to trimming and J lost 0 bases, with 10 bases between them. CDR3 size: 14 residues. CDR1 is SGHRS and CDR2 is YFSETQ in the germline V gene. Written as DNA, the CDR3 is TGCGCCAGCGCGGCGTATTCAACTAATGAAAAACTGTTTTTT. This gives the protein CASAAYSTNEKLFF. The variable domain in full, with the rest retrieved from reference TRBV5-1 and TRBJ1-4, is KAGVTQTPRYLIKTRGQQVTLSCSPISGHRSVSWYQQTPGQGLQFLFEYFSETQRNKGNFPGRFSGRQFSNSRSEMNVSTLELGDSALYLCASAAYSTNEKLFFGSGTQLSVL.

The chain has TRBV5-4 and TRBJ2-7; TRBD2 is a possible D gene (5 bases). The CDR3 spans 12 residues. Germline assignment: CDR1 SGHNT and CDR2 YYREEE (reference sequence). V was pared by 5 bases and J by 5 bases, with 11 bases between. As DNA, the CDR3 is TGTGCCAGCAGAATGGACTTCAACGAGCAGTACTTC. Translating gives CASRMDFNEQYF.

As for this clone: At one boundary the junction diverges from the germline segment, which might be a read error. Other DNA sequences in this specimen translate into the identical CDR3. The chain combines TRBV30 with TRBJ1-6, with a possible D match to TRBD1 (5 bases). The CDR3 sequence is 15 residues long. In germline, CDR1 is GTSNPN, CDR2 SVGIG (reference sequence). DNA for the CDR3: TGTGCCTGCTCTCGGCAGGGAATGAGTAATTCCCCCCTCCACTTT. As protein: CACSRQGMSNSPLHF.

The J gene is TRBJ2-7, the V gene TRBV4-1; TRBD2 might be the D (5 bases). The V gene lost 0 bases and the J gene lost 0 bases, with 21 bases spanning the gap. CDR1 and CDR2 (germline): MGHRA, YSYEKL. The CDR3 covers 19 residues. CDR3 nucleotide sequence: TGCGCCAGCAGCCAAGATCTCGTGACTAAGGACCTGAACTCCTACGAGCAGTACTTC. Translated, it gives CASSQDLVTKDLNSYEQYF.

The rearrangement uses TRBV11-3 and TRBJ2-5; D not resolved. Germline assignment: CDR1 SGHNT and CDR2 YENEEA. Deletions cut 1 base from V and 4 bases from J, with 10 bases between. CDR3 length equals 14 residues. The CDR3 reads CASSLVSAAETQYF. The CDR3 DNA reads as TGTGCCAGCAGCTTAGTTTCGGCGGCAGAGACCCAGTACTTC.

The chain couples TRBV4-2 to TRBJ2-2; 11 positions agree with TRBD2. V trimming: 0 bases; J trimming: 7 bases; junction bases outside the gene matches: 10. The CDR3 is 18 residues long. In germline, CDR1 is LGHNA, CDR2 YNFKEQ. CDR3 coding DNA: TGTGCCAGCAGCCAAGAGGGTAGCGGGAGGGTTTTGGGCGGGGAGCTGTTTTTT. It codes for CASSQEGSGRVLGGELFF.

The chain is built from TRBV28 and TRBJ2-1; 12 bases line up with TRBD2. Germline trimming cut 2 bases from V and 3 bases from J; bases unmatched to any gene: 5. This CDR3 region has 17 residues. Germline CDR1 and CDR2: MDHEN and SYDVKM. DNA for the CDR3: TGTGCCAGCAGTTTACAACTAGCGGGGGGTATCTACAATGAGCAGTTCTTC. Amino acids: CASSLQLAGGIYNEQFF.

The chain is built from TRBV2 and TRBJ2-5; possible D gene TRBD1, 6 bases. Germline CDR1 and CDR2: SNHLY and FYNNEI. This CDR3 is built from 14 residues. Trimming took off 6 bases at V and 2 bases at J, with 13 bases between the two ends. CDR3 sequence reads: CASRARGTQETQYF. The CDR3 DNA sequence: TGTGCCAGCAGGGCGAGGGGGACGCAAGAGACCCAGTACTTC.

The chain recombines TRBV7-9 with TRBJ2-4, with D hard to call. Germline V gives CDR1 SEHNR, CDR2 FQNEAQ (reference sequence). Trimming stripped 3 bases from V and 0 bases from J, with 6 bases between. The CDR3 spans 14 residues. The CDR3: CASSFRLAKNIQYF. CDR3 in DNA: TGTGCCAGCAGCTTTCGTCTAGCCAAAAACATTCAGTACTTC.

The count of this clone is one. V usage is TRBV11-3 and J usage is TRBJ2-7, with 12 bases matching TRBD2. From germline, CDR1 is SGHNT and CDR2 YENEEA. V lost 5 bases, J lost 1 base, and 6 bases stayed unmatched. The CDR3 loop spans 16 amino acids. Written as DNA, the CDR3 is TGTGCCAGCAGCCCAGGACTAGCGGGAATATCCTACGAGCAGTACTTC. This codes for CASSPGLAGISYEQYF.

This chain uses TRBV19 with TRBJ2-2; weak D call: TRBD2 (5 bases). Germline-derived CDR1 and CDR2 are LNHDA and SQIVND (reference sequence). The CDR3 has 16 amino acids. Trimming took 3 bases from V and 5 from J, leaving 16 bases between them. The CDR3 protein is CASSMSSSGWTGELFF. The CDR3 nucleotides read TGTGCCAGTAGTATGTCGTCGTCGGGGTGGACCGGGGAGCTGTTTTTT.

The gene calls are TRBV28 and TRBJ1-2; D uncertain. The V gene lost 4 bases and the J gene lost 4 bases, with 7 bases spanning the gap. Per germline, CDR1 MDHEN and CDR2 SYDVKM. CDR3 length: 12 residues. CDR3 sequence reads: CASSWTSYGYTF. The CDR3 DNA reads as TGTGCCAGCAGTTGGACTTCCTATGGCTACACCTTC.

The chain recombines TRBV11-1 with TRBJ2-3; TRBD2 is a possible D gene (6 bases). In germline, CDR1 is SGHAT, CDR2 FQDESV (reference sequence). The CDR3 runs 17 residues. Deletions cut 6 bases from V and 2 bases from J, with 21 bases between. The CDR3 reads CASSLRGTWRVTDTQYF. DNA of the CDR3: TGTGCCAGCAGTCTGCGGGGTACGTGGCGGGTCACAGATACGCAGTATTTT.

The chain employs TRBV9 and TRBJ1-1; no definite D call. CDR1 is SGDLS and CDR2 is YYNGEE in the germline V gene. The CDR3 sequence is 13 residues long. The V end was cut by 3 bases, the J end by 5 bases, with 11 bases between. The CDR3 is CASSAVVDTEAFF. CDR3 coding DNA: TGTGCCAGCAGCGCCGTCGTAGATACTGAAGCTTTCTTT.

The chain joins TRBV10-3 to TRBJ1-5; 7 bases align to TRBD1. This CDR3 region has 13 residues. The germline V gene has CDR1 ENHRY and CDR2 SYGVKD. V gave up 4 bases and J gave up 6 bases; unmatched junction bases: 3. The CDR3 protein is CAISATGAQPQHF. Here the CDR3 DNA reads TGTGCCATCAGTGCAACAGGGGCTCAGCCCCAGCATTTT.

The table lists this clone with a count of one. The rearrangement joins TRBV10-2 to TRBJ2-7, with TRBD1 matching over 11 bases. V shed 6 bases and J 4 bases; nucleotides not matched to a gene: 5. Germline V gene data show CDR1 as WSHSY and CDR2 as SAAADI. This CDR3 region has 14 residues. The chain's CDR3 is CASRGTGGVYEQYF. The CDR3 coding sequence is TGCGCCAGCAGAGGGACAGGGGGAGTTTACGAGCAGTACTTC.

The chain is built from TRBV5-1 and TRBJ2-5, with 7 bases identical to TRBD2. Germline V lookup: CDR1 SGHRS, CDR2 YFSETQ. Losses at the gene ends were 4 bases for V and 5 bases for J; bases not matched to a gene: 17. The CDR3 runs to 17 residues. The CDR3 loop is CASSTVLGREFGETQYF. DNA of the CDR3: TGCGCCAGCAGCACCGTACTAGGGCGGGAGTTTGGTGAGACCCAGTACTTC.

The chain is built from TRBV20-1 and TRBJ2-7; D is uncertain. Trimming shortened V by 2 bases and J by 3 bases, and 5 bases separated the two germline ends. The CDR3 is made up of 11 amino acids. In germline, CDR1 is DFQATT, CDR2 SNEGSKA (reference sequence). CDR3 bases: TGCAGTGCTAGACGAGACTACGAGCAGTACTTC. Protein product: CSARRDYEQYF.

The gene calls are TRBV28 and TRBJ1-5, with D uncertain. The V gene's germline CDR1 is MDHEN and CDR2 SYDVKM. The CDR3 covers 13 residues. The V end was cut by 3 bases, the J end by 1 base, with 4 bases between. For the CDR3, the DNA is TGTGCCAGCAGTTTCTCCAGCAATCAGCCCCAGCATTTT. Its protein product is CASSFSSNQPQHF.

This chain connects TRBV4-1 to TRBJ2-3; 8 bases map to TRBD1. Trimming cost V 1 base and J 5 bases; bases outside gene matches: 8. Germline V lookup: CDR1 MGHRA, CDR2 YSYEKL. The CDR3 length is 16 residues. The CDR3 loop is CASSQVGGQVRDTQYF. As DNA, the CDR3 is TGCGCCAGCAGCCAAGTGGGGGGACAGGTCCGAGATACGCAGTATTTT.

The CDR3 nucleotides are TGTGCCAGCAGCTTAGGGACACCGCGCACAGATACGCAGTATTTT. Its protein is CASSLGTPRTDTQYF. V gene TRBV7-3 combines with J gene TRBJ2-3; D is perhaps TRBD1 (6 bases). Trimming cost V 2 bases and J 1 base, with 10 bases left between them. The CDR3 has 15 residues. Germline V gives CDR1 SGHTA, CDR2 FQGTGA.

V gene TRBV6-6 combines with J gene TRBJ1-3; possibly TRBD1 for D (6 bases). The germline V and J ends were trimmed by 6 bases and 1 base, with 10 bases remaining between them. Germline V lookup: CDR1 MNHNY, CDR2 SVGAGI (reference sequence). The CDR3 has 14 residues. The CDR3 DNA follows: TGTGCCAGCAGAACAGGGTCTTCTGGAAACACCATATATTTT. Its translation: CASRTGSSGNTIYF.

The chain carries TRBV6-5 and TRBJ1-5; D is unclear. Germline V CDR1 and CDR2: MNHEY, SVGAGI. The length of the CDR3 is 15 residues. Trimming shortened V by 4 bases and J by 3 bases, and 13 bases separated the two germline ends. The CDR3 DNA reads TGTGCCAGCAGTTCCACCGGGAACCCCAATCAGCCCCAGCATTTT. This translates into CASSSTGNPNQPQHF.

J is TRBJ2-7 and V is TRBV10-3; tentatively, D is TRBD2 (6 bases). The V gene lost 7 bases and the J gene lost 6 bases, with 13 bases spanning the gap. Per the germline V gene, CDR1 is ENHRY and CDR2 is SYGVKD. The CDR3 runs to 12 residues. The CDR3 DNA sequence: TGTGCCATCATGGGGGGACGTAGCGAGCAGTACTTC. Translating it yields CAIMGGRSEQYF.

About this clone: At the DNA level, this CDR3 is encoded by other sequences in the same sample as well. The genes are TRBV19 and TRBJ1-6; D is perhaps TRBD1 (6 bases). This CDR3 has 14 amino acids. CDR1 is LNHDA, CDR2 SQIVND, per germline (reference sequence). V was shortened by 6 bases and J by 7 bases, with 13 bases between the two germline ends. This chain's CDR3 is CASRQQGLNSPLHF. CDR3 DNA: TGTGCCAGTAGACAACAGGGTCTCAATTCACCCCTCCACTTT.

This chain joins TRBV19 and TRBJ2-7, with 8 bases identical to TRBD2. From germline, CDR1 is LNHDA and CDR2 SQIVND (reference sequence). This CDR3 comprises 16 residues. Trimming removed 4 bases from V and 3 bases from J; junction bases left unmatched: 11. Here the CDR3 reads CASSTSLAAILYEQYF. CDR3 DNA sequence: TGTGCCAGTAGTACCTCACTAGCGGCAATACTCTACGAGCAGTACTTC.

The rearrangement links TRBV18 to TRBJ1-3, with 9 bases identical to TRBD1. Germline lookup yields CDR1 KGHSH and CDR2 LQKENI. The CDR3 consists of 15 residues. V was pared by 5 bases and J by 4 bases, with 6 bases of the junction left unmatched. In DNA form, the CDR3 reads TGTGCCAGCTCAACGCACAGGGGGCTGGGAAACACCATATATTTT. Its translation is CASSTHRGLGNTIYF. The full variable domain, with the rest looked up from reference TRBV18 and TRBJ1-3, is NAGVMQNPRHLVRRRGQEARLRCSPMKGHSHVYWYRQLPEEGLKFMVYLQKENIIDESGMPKERFSAEFPKEGPSILRIQQVVRGDSAAYFCASSTHRGLGNTIYFGEGSWLTVV.

CDR3 coding DNA: TGTGCCAGCAGCTTATCGGACCGCATTAGGTCAGGGGACATATACGAGCAGTACTTC. Encoded protein: CASSLSDRIRSGDIYEQYF. This chain uses TRBV13 with TRBJ2-7, with D possibly TRBD1 on 6 matching bases. This CDR3 is 19 amino acids long. V was shortened by 2 bases and J by 4 bases, with 27 bases between the two germline ends. CDR1 and CDR2 from the germline V gene are PRHDT and FYEKMQ (reference sequence).

The chain recombines TRBV2 with TRBJ2-1, with D maybe TRBD2 (6 bases). V was cut by 7 bases and J by 5 bases, with 9 bases left in between. The CDR3 has 12 residues. Germline V gives CDR1 SNHLY, CDR2 FYNNEI. CDR3 sequence (DNA): TGTGCCAGCACATGGAGGGACAATGAGCAGTTCTTC. This encodes CASTWRDNEQFF.

The chain uses TRBV29-1 and TRBJ1-5, with 9 bases identical to TRBD1. CDR3 length: 13 residues. CDR1 is SQVTM and CDR2 is ANQGSEA in the germline V gene. V lost 7 bases, J lost 4 bases, and 5 bases stayed unmatched. Here the CDR3 reads CSAWTGENQPQHF. In DNA, the CDR3 is TGCAGCGCCTGGACAGGGGAGAATCAGCCCCAGCATTTT.